These 25 T cell receptor beta chains originate from one sample sequenced in a study of T-cell memory formation after mild COVID-19 (dated by TCRdb to about 2021). Libraries came from 5' RACE. Sequencing was carried out with an Illumina NovaSeq 6000. TCRdb took the public reads, trimmed them with fastp at Q25, ran MiXCR for clone calling and kept in-frame beta chains. Duplicate CDR3 protein sequences are folded into a single record with the most common DNA and genes. Present in this sample are some 340,000 distinct CDR3 sequences, approximately 13% of which were seen just once. The biggest ten clones account for about a fifth of the sample. The sequenced sample was PBMCs or a T cell subset sorted from them (not recorded which). Source of these receptors: a man aged 18 to 30 who had mild COVID-19 (a few samples of this study predate the infection). The sample titles of this study are shuffled in the database, so cell type and time point are left out; the donor was told from shared clones.

This chain links TRBV4-3 with TRBJ2-1, with D possibly being TRBD2 (6 bases). Germline values: CDR1 LGHNA, CDR2 YSLEER. CDR3 length equals 15 residues. Trimming cost V 0 bases and J 5 bases, with 11 bases left between them. The CDR3: CASSQDLGGNNEQFF. The CDR3 DNA reads as TGCGCCAGCAGCCAAGATTTGGGCGGGAACAATGAGCAGTTCTTC.

This clonotype has only a few counts. V is TRBV10-3 and J is TRBJ1-3, with 7 bases aligning to TRBD1. J gave up 2 bases and V 3 bases, and 10 bases lay outside the gene matches. The CDR3 contains 17 residues. Germline-derived CDR1 and CDR2 are ENHRY and SYGVKD. The CDR3 reads CAISDRPDRAPGNTIYF. The CDR3 coding sequence is TGTGCCATCAGTGACCGACCTGACAGGGCTCCTGGAAACACCATATATTTT.

This clonotype was detected a few times. V usage is TRBV6-5 and J usage is TRBJ1-2; D call uncertain. Trimming took 4 bases from V and 5 from J, leaving 17 bases between them. The germline CDR1 and CDR2 sequences are MNHEY and SVGAGI. The CDR3 covers 15 residues. For the CDR3, the DNA is TGTGCCAGCAGTTCCGGAGTGCAAACTATTTATGGCTACACCTTC. This encodes CASSSGVQTIYGYTF.

The gene calls are TRBV7-9 and TRBJ2-5; 11 bases are a match to TRBD2. Looked up from germline, CDR1 is SEHNR and CDR2 is FQNEAQ (reference sequence). The ends lost 5 bases at V and 1 base at J; junction bases unmatched: 6. The CDR3 extends over 16 amino acids. The chain's CDR3 is CASSPMGLAAQETQYF. DNA of the CDR3: TGTGCCAGCAGCCCGATGGGACTAGCGGCCCAAGAGACCCAGTACTTC.

This clonotype came up a few times. The chain uses TRBV7-9 and TRBJ1-5; D is unclear. There are 13 residues in the CDR3. V was shortened by 6 bases and J by 7 bases, with 13 bases between the two germline ends. Germline V gene lookup returns CDR1 SEHNR and CDR2 FQNEAQ (reference sequence). CDR3 in amino acids: CASRGGWGQPQHF. CDR3 bases: TGTGCCAGCAGGGGCGGTTGGGGACAGCCCCAGCATTTT.

J is TRBJ2-5 and V is TRBV3-1; D unclear. The V gene's germline CDR1 is LGHDT and CDR2 YNNKEL (reference sequence). V shed 0 bases and J shed 5 bases, with 10 bases lying between them. The CDR3 runs 14 residues. The CDR3 loop reads CASSQENTWETQYF. CDR3 coding DNA: TGTGCCAGCAGCCAAGAAAATACGTGGGAGACCCAGTACTTC.

This clonotype occurred many times. The chain couples TRBV4-2 to TRBJ1-4, with a tentative D call TRBD1 (5 bases). Germline V CDR1 and CDR2: LGHNA, YNFKEQ. The CDR3 length is 15 residues. V was pared by 1 base and J by 3 bases, with 9 bases between. The CDR3 region has the DNA TGTGCCAGCAGCCAAGTCGGGGGATCTAATGAAAAACTGTTTTTT. Amino acid sequence: CASSQVGGSNEKLFF.

This clonotype was found many times. The J gene is TRBJ2-4, the V gene TRBV7-2; 11 nucleotides align to TRBD1. V shed 6 bases and J 6 bases; nucleotides not matched to a gene: 4. The V gene's germline CDR1 is SGHTA and CDR2 FQGNSA. This CDR3 has 14 residues. This CDR3 reads CASRGTGGGNIQYF. CDR3 nucleotide sequence: TGTGCCAGCAGGGGGACAGGGGGAGGAAACATTCAGTACTTC.

This chain links TRBV24-1 with TRBJ1-2; D is uncertain. The CDR3 sequence is 14 residues long. The ends were cut back, 5 bases at V and 3 bases at J, with 12 bases in the middle. From germline, CDR1 is KGHDR and CDR2 SFDVKD. CDR3: CATSAQSADYGYTF. The CDR3 region has the DNA TGTGCCACCAGTGCCCAGTCCGCGGACTATGGCTACACCTTC.

V usage is TRBV3-1 and J usage is TRBJ2-7; a possible D gene is TRBD1 (6 bases). CDR1 is LGHDT and CDR2 is YNNKEL in the germline V gene (reference sequence). The CDR3 consists of 15 residues. Trimming took 1 base from V and 6 from J, leaving 16 bases between them. CDR3 loop: CASSQVHRVEGEQYF. Written as DNA, the CDR3 is TGTGCCAGCAGCCAAGTCCACAGGGTAGAGGGCGAGCAGTACTTC.

This chain joins TRBV19 and TRBJ2-3, with D maybe TRBD2 (6 bases). The length of the CDR3 is 12 residues. From germline, CDR1 is LNHDA and CDR2 SQIVND (reference sequence). Trimming removed 8 bases from V and 3 bases from J, with 9 bases in between. In DNA form, the CDR3 reads TGTGCCAGTGGTGCGGGAACAGATACGCAGTATTTT. Protein: CASGAGTDTQYF. The complete variable domain, with remaining parts taken from reference TRBV19 and TRBJ2-3, reads DGGITQSPKYLFRKEGQNVTLSCEQNLNHDAMYWYRQDPGQGLRLIYYSQIVNDFQKGDIAEGYSVSREKKESFPLTVTSAQKNPTAFYLCASGAGTDTQYFGPGTRLTVL.

This clonotype occurred a few times. V usage is TRBV7-9 and J usage is TRBJ1-1; 7 bases match TRBD1. The V gene's germline CDR1 is SEHNR and CDR2 FQNEAQ (reference sequence). CDR3 length equals 14 residues. J gave up 4 bases and V 4 bases, and 6 bases lay outside the gene matches. The CDR3 coding sequence is TGTGCCAGCAGCTCAGACAGGGTGGCCACTGAAGCTTTCTTT. It specifies CASSSDRVATEAFF. Using reference TRBV7-9 and TRBJ1-1 for the parts outside the CDR3, the full variable domain is DTGVSQNPRHKITKRGQNVTFRCDPISEHNRLYWYRQTLGQGPEFLTYFQNEAQLEKSRLLSDRFSAERPKGSFSTLEIQRTEQGDSAMYLCASSSDRVATEAFFGQGTRLTVV.

This clonotype was counted only a few times. V is TRBV5-1 and J is TRBJ2-3; 7 bases fit TRBD1. Per germline, CDR1 SGHRS and CDR2 YFSETQ. Trimming at V came to 2 bases and at J to 6 bases, leaving 9 bases not matched to a gene. This CDR3 contains 15 residues. CDR3 DNA sequence: TGCGCCAGCAGCTTCGAATGGGACAGCTATGATACGCAGTATTTT. It translates to CASSFEWDSYDTQYF. Variable domain in full (rest from reference TRBV5-1 and TRBJ2-3): KAGVTQTPRYLIKTRGQQVTLSCSPISGHRSVSWYQQTPGQGLQFLFEYFSETQRNKGNFPGRFSGRQFSNSRSEMNVSTLELGDSALYLCASSFEWDSYDTQYFGPGTRLTVL.

This clonotype was detected only a few times. The gene calls are TRBV12-3 or TRBV12-4 and TRBJ2-5; 11 nucleotides match TRBD2. The CDR3 is 17 residues long. J was trimmed by 4 bases and V by 3 bases; bases with no gene match: 10. DNA for the CDR3: TGTGCCAGCAGTTTGAGCCTTAGCGGGGGGGCCCGAGAGACCCAGTACTTC. Translation: CASSLSLSGGARETQYF.

The rearrangement uses TRBV5-4 and TRBJ1-4; 10 nucleotides line up with TRBD1. The V segment lost 3 bases and the J segment 3 bases; nucleotides outside the gene matches: 5. The V gene's germline CDR1 is SGHNT and CDR2 YYREEE (reference sequence). The CDR3 contains 16 residues. CDR3 sequence reads: CASSSGQGWSNEKLFF. In DNA form, the CDR3 reads TGTGCCAGCAGCTCGGGACAGGGGTGGTCTAATGAAAAACTGTTTTTT.

The chain has TRBV5-1 and TRBJ2-7; 9 bases are shared with TRBD1. The CDR3 is made up of 15 amino acids. Germline assignment: CDR1 SGHRS and CDR2 YFSETQ. V was clipped by 3 bases and J by 2 bases; unmatched bases: 6. This CDR3 is CASSWRQGGTYEQYF. CDR3 bases: TGCGCCAGCAGCTGGAGACAGGGGGGCACCTACGAGCAGTACTTC.

The chain has TRBV7-2 and TRBJ1-6; a possible D gene is TRBD1 (5 bases). Trimming pared 3 bases from V and 10 bases from J, leaving 10 bases between. The V gene's germline CDR1 is SGHTA and CDR2 FQGNSA. There are 13 residues in the CDR3. The CDR3 loop is CASSLGWDSPLHF. The CDR3 nucleotides are TGTGCCAGCAGCTTGGGTTGGGACTCACCCCTCCACTTT.

This clonotype was observed many times. The chain carries TRBV2 and TRBJ2-3; no firm D call. Looked up from germline, CDR1 is SNHLY and CDR2 is FYNNEI. V was shortened by 11 bases and J by 6 bases, with 24 bases between the two germline ends. This CDR3 has 15 residues. CDR3: CAGVAATHPADTQYF. The CDR3, as DNA: TGTGCCGGAGTTGCGGCGACTCATCCTGCGGATACGCAGTATTTT. The complete variable domain, with remaining parts taken from reference TRBV2 and TRBJ2-3, reads EPEVTQTPSHQVTQMGQEVILRCVPISNHLYFYWYRQILGQKVEFLVSFYNNEISEKSEIFDDQFSVERPDGSNFTLKIRSTKLEDSAMYFCAGVAATHPADTQYFGPGTRLTVL.

Only a few counts were recorded for this clonotype. The rearrangement uses TRBV7-8 and TRBJ1-1, with D tentatively TRBD1 (5 bases). Germline values: CDR1 SGHVS, CDR2 FQNEAQ. V was pared by 1 base and J by 0 bases, with 15 bases between. CDR3 length: 17 amino acids. The CDR3 sequence is CASSLDIRVSMNTEAFF. The DNA for the CDR3 is TGTGCCAGCAGCTTAGATATCAGGGTATCGATGAACACTGAAGCTTTCTTT.

This clonotype was seen a handful of times. This chain uses TRBV4-1 with TRBJ1-4, with 7 bases that match TRBD1. The ends lost 6 bases at V and 3 bases at J; junction bases unmatched: 13. The CDR3 has 17 residues. The germline gives CDR1 MGHRA, CDR2 YSYEKL. CDR3 sequence reads: CASRQPTGSGANEKLFF. DNA of the CDR3: TGCGCCAGCAGGCAACCGACAGGGTCGGGAGCTAATGAAAAACTGTTTTTT.

The rearrangement uses TRBV24-1 and TRBJ2-5; TRBD1 matches at 10 bases. The CDR3 sequence is 14 residues long. Germline lookup yields CDR1 KGHDR and CDR2 SFDVKD. With V trimmed by 4 bases and J by 5 bases, 3 bases remained unmatched. This chain's CDR3 is CATSDPTGGETQYF. CDR3 nucleotides: TGTGCCACCAGTGACCCGACAGGGGGCGAGACCCAGTACTTC.

The chain couples TRBV5-1 to TRBJ2-1; the D gene is possibly TRBD1 (5 bases). Germline lookup yields CDR1 SGHRS and CDR2 YFSETQ. V dropped 0 bases and J dropped 8 bases, with 12 bases sitting between them. CDR3 length: 14 amino acids. The CDR3 reads CASSLGQGGHEQFF. The CDR3 region has the DNA TGCGCCAGCAGCTTGGGTCAGGGCGGCCATGAGCAGTTCTTC.

This sequence joins TRBV4-1 and TRBJ2-3; TRBD2 aligns across 7 bases. This CDR3 region has 14 residues. Germline assignment: CDR1 MGHRA and CDR2 YSYEKL. V trimming: 5 bases; J trimming: 8 bases; junction bases outside the gene matches: 10. The CDR3: CASSNGGVTFTQYF. The DNA for the CDR3 is TGCGCCAGCAGCAATGGGGGGGTGACATTTACGCAGTATTTT.

The V gene is TRBV9, the J gene TRBJ1-4; D gene ambiguous. CDR1 SGDLS and CDR2 YYNGEE come from the germline V gene. The CDR3 has 17 amino acids. Trimming pared 2 bases from V and 0 bases from J, leaving 14 bases between. As DNA, the CDR3 is TGTGCCAGCAGCGTTCGACCGAACCTTGCAACTAATGAAAAACTGTTTTTT. This sequence encodes CASSVRPNLATNEKLFF.

This clonotype was found a few times. The V and J genes are TRBV7-9 and TRBJ1-1; no clear D. With 4 bases removed from V and 0 bases from J, the gap between germline ends came to 9 bases. The CDR3 has 14 amino acids. Germline CDR1 is SEHNR and CDR2 is FQNEAQ (reference sequence). In nucleotides, the CDR3 is TGTGCCAGCAGCTCCGGCCGAGTGAACACTGAAGCTTTCTTT. This translates into CASSSGRVNTEAFF.